The T cell receptor beta chain described here comes from a study of control samples from healthy donors and cancer patients. The CDR3 covers 14 residues. CDR1 and CDR2 (germline): KGHSH, LQKENI. V was cut by 2 bases and J by 0 bases, with 7 bases left in between. Sequencing used immunoSEQ multiplex PCR; TCRdb keeps in-frame clones, though not all of them. The table for this sample gives fewer than 250,000 clones. The TCR was taken from a woman between 25 and 40 years old in good health. Sequencing was performed on blood. The rearrangement uses TRBV18 and TRBJ1-1; D remains unclear. CDR3 in amino acids: CASSPASVNTEAFF. The CDR3 DNA is TGTGCCAGCTCACCAGCCAGCGTGAACACTGAAGCTTTCTTT. Full variable domain (outside the CDR3, taken from reference TRBV18 and TRBJ1-1): NAGVMQNPRHLVRRRGQEARLRCSPMKGHSHVYWYRQLPEEGLKFMVYLQKENIIDESGMPKERFSAEFPKEGPSILRIQQVVRGDSAAYFCASSPASVNTEAFFGQGTRLTVV.